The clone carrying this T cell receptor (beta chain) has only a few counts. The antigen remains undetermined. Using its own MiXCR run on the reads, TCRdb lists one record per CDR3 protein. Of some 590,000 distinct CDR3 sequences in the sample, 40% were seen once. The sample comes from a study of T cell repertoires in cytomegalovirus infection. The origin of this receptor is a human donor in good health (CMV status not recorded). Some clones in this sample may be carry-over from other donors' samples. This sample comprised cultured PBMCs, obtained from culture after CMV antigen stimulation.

The CDR3 sequence is CASSLVSDYGAQYF. The CDR3 DNA follows: TGTGCCAGCAGCTTAGTATCGGATTATGGGGCCCAGTACTTC. The V call is TRBV7-2, the J call TRBJ2-5; D uncertain. The CDR3 has 14 residues. V dropped 1 base and J dropped 9 bases, with 15 bases sitting between them. Germline CDR1 reads SGHTA; CDR2 reads FQGNSA.